The sequence of this T cell receptor (beta chain) was determined in a study of patients and donors after allogeneic stem cell transplantation. TCRdb called the RT-PCR reads again in MiXCR, with one record for every CDR3 protein. The data hold around 200,000 distinct CDR3 sequences, with roughly 38% observed a single time. The sequence came from a human donor who was either an allogeneic HSCT recipient or a stem cell or donor lymphocyte infusion donor (not recorded which). It is not recorded whose cells these are; they may come from a transplant donor. The sequencing input was blood, either unsorted or a sorted T cell fraction (not recorded which).

Here the CDR3 reads CASSQDRAWNIQYF. The DNA of the CDR3 is TGCGCCAGCAGCCAAGACCGTGCGTGGAACATTCAGTACTTC. The genes are TRBV4-1 and TRBJ2-4; D gene unclear. The CDR3 length is 14 residues. From germline, CDR1 is MGHRA and CDR2 YSYEKL. Trimming cost V 0 bases and J 7 bases, with 10 bases left between them.